Listed below are T cell receptor beta chains from one sample, sequenced in a study of cytomegalovirus exposure and HLA in healthy donors. TCRdb's table, derived via immunoSEQ multiplex PCR, lists solely in-frame clones and lacks some. The table has some 170,000 clones, approximately 80% seen once; the top ten hold under 2.5%. Material for sequencing was PBMCs. The source is a woman in her thirties in good health and CMV-seronegative. Each CDR3 is given with its conserved first and last residue.

CDR3,V
CASSFLQGTGELFF,TRBV5-1
CASSGWYSYEQYF,TRBV2
CASSSRPGDYGYTF,TRBV7-8
CATSRDQVDGHPDTQYF,TRBV15
CAWSGTGASSQYF,TRBV30
CASSQTSSEQFF,TRBV19
CASSLVDITEQFF,TRBV5-5
CASSRGGPLGYTF,TRBV5-1
CASSDWPEGSGANVLTF,TRBV25-1
CASSQGASPGALVKLFF,TRBV4-3
CSVLAPGTGTGVVSYTGELFF,TRBV29-1
CASSVEGGSYYEQYF,TRBV9
CASSARSREGGTGELFF,TRBV5-6
CASSEPPGQGNTEAFF,TRBV25-1
CASSYDGAVDLNEQFF,TRBV6-5
CASITSGTASNTGELFF,TRBV28
CASRQPQSREETQYF,TRBV6-5
CASSSTGDQPQHF,TRBV19
CASSKSSGARLPSYEQYF,TRBV5-1
CASSYESGINYEQYF,TRBV6-5
CASSTLAGAPSGQFF,TRBV2
CASSQERALGLMVYEQYF,TRBV4-3
CASSSPGQGAPNYGYTF,TRBV7-2
CASKGQGGDEQFF,TRBV2
CASSRVQGNQPQHF,TRBV18
CASSILADNTGELFF,TRBV19
CASSQDPDSWTEAFF,TRBV4-1
CASSLDRGSEQYF,TRBV7-9
CASSQDRLNTGELFF,TRBV5-1
CASSPRDRATQPQHF,TRBV28
CASSYIGENTEAFF,TRBV6-6
CAIQGADDNSPLHF,TRBV10-3
CSSSRGELNTEAFF,TRBV7-9
CATSRMSKGGFGVSPLHF,TRBV15
CASSLLGRTYEQYF,TRBV7-9
CASSPWTSGSSEQYF,TRBV18
CASMDSFTDTQYF,TRBV25-1
CASSQGIETQYF,TRBV7-9
CASSLEDRVYNEQFF,TRBV5-1
CASRHRDRVTGELFF,TRBV6-6
CASSLGTHSYEQYF,TRBV11-2
CASSPKVYPGGAPDTQYF,TRBV7-2
CASSIVPGAEGAFF,TRBV19
CASSPGLAPTYEQYF,TRBV27